This T cell receptor beta chain was sequenced for a study of cytomegalovirus exposure and HLA in healthy donors. TCRdb's table, derived via immunoSEQ multiplex PCR, lists solely in-frame clones and lacks some. The sample shows 120,000 to 150,000 clones, approximately 85% of them seen only once. The CDR3 runs to 15 residues. The germline V and J ends were trimmed by 2 bases and 0 bases, with 9 bases remaining between them. CDR1 and CDR2 from the germline V gene are KGHSH and LQKENI. The V call is TRBV18, the J call TRBJ2-3; D unresolved. This receptor was identified in a woman younger than 45 in good health and CMV-seronegative. Source material: PBMCs. The CDR3 spells CASSPMRGSTDTQYF. Written as DNA, the CDR3 is TGTGCCAGCTCACCAATGAGAGGCAGCACAGATACGCAGTATTTT. Full variable domain (rest looked up from reference TRBV18 and TRBJ2-3): NAGVMQNPRHLVRRRGQEARLRCSPMKGHSHVYWYRQLPEEGLKFMVYLQKENIIDESGMPKERFSAEFPKEGPSILRIQQVVRGDSAAYFCASSPMRGSTDTQYFGPGTRLTVL.